Each of the 5 T cell receptor beta chains below was sequenced from the same sample in a study of regulatory T cells in long-lasting Graves disease. CDR3 regions were amplified by Arm-PCR using iRepertoire HTBI primers to build TCR beta libraries. TCRdb reprocessed the multiplex PCR reads via MiXCR and lists one record per CDR3 protein. Here the sample spans more than 450,000 distinct CDR3 sequences, roughly 16% being singletons. Time point described: newly diagnosed GD, antithyroid drugs for less than 3 months. Construction of the TCR library relied on RNA isolated from PBMCs. These data were likewise used in another study, on T cells in Graves' hyperthyroidism and ophthalmopathy.

The sequencing here drew on peripheral blood mononuclear cells (PBMCs), taken at new diagnosis, from a patient treated with antithyroid drugs. The receptors were gathered from a man aged 40-55 years with Graves disease.

In this sample, this clonotype turned up a few times. The chain couples TRBV6-1 to TRBJ2-7; TRBD2 aligns across 8 bases. Germline CDR1 is MNHNS and CDR2 is SASEGT. Losses at the gene ends were 6 bases for V and 0 bases for J; bases not matched to a gene: 7. The CDR3 is 15 residues long. CDR3 DNA: TGTGCCAGCAGGCCCCTTCGGGGGGGCTCCTACGAGCAGTACTTC. It yields the protein CASRPLRGGSYEQYF.

This clonotype has ten or more counts. The chain joins TRBV20-1 to TRBJ2-4; 7 bases are a match to TRBD2. Per germline, CDR1 DFQATT and CDR2 SNEGSKA (reference sequence). V was clipped by 4 bases and J by 0 bases; unmatched bases: 18. The CDR3 has 19 residues. DNA of the CDR3: TGCAGTGCTAATGCCGAGCGGGACGGCTTTGGGGTAGCCAAAAACATTCAGTACTTC. Its translation is CSANAERDGFGVAKNIQYF.

This clonotype was counted between two and nine times. The rearrangement links TRBV27 to TRBJ2-3; no firm D call. V was trimmed by 2 bases and J by 3 bases, leaving 15 bases between them. Germline CDR1 MNHEY, CDR2 SMNVEV (reference sequence). CDR3 size: 16 residues. CDR3 amino acids: CASSLRAGRITDTQYF. For the CDR3, the DNA is TGTGCCAGCAGTTTAAGGGCAGGCCGAATAACAGATACGCAGTATTTT.

For this clonotype: A much larger clone is a single base away; this may be a read error. The V gene is TRBV13, the J gene TRBJ1-2; tentative D call: TRBD1 (5 bases). Germline loops: CDR1 PRHDT, CDR2 FYEKMQ (reference sequence). This CDR3 spans 14 amino acids. The V and J ends lost 4 bases and 3 bases respectively, with 12 bases between them. The CDR3 sequence is CASSSEVGHYGYTF. CDR3 bases: TGTGCCAGCAGCTCCGAGGTGGGGCACTATGGCTACACCTTC.

This clonotype was found a few times. This chain uses TRBV9 with TRBJ2-2; 9 positions match TRBD2. CDR1 is SGDLS, CDR2 YYNGEE, per germline. The length of the CDR3 is 15 residues. Trimming at V came to 1 base and at J to 6 bases, leaving 4 bases not matched to a gene. DNA for the CDR3: TGTGCCAGCAGCGTACTAGCGGGAACCGCCGGGGAGCTGTTTTTT. Translation: CASSVLAGTAGELFF. The whole variable domain, filled in from reference TRBV9 and TRBJ2-2, reads DSGVTQTPKHLITATGQRVTLRCSPRSGDLSVYWYQQSLDQGLQFLIQYYNGEERAKGNILERFSAQQFPDLHSELNLSSLELGDSALYFCASSVLAGTAGELFFGEGSRLTVL.